One sample yielded the 15 T cell receptor beta chains listed below, sequenced in a study of CD8 T cells in ankylosing spondylitis. Using its own MiXCR run on the 5' RACE reads, TCRdb lists one record per CDR3 protein. Here the sample spans around 300,000 distinct CDR3 sequences, roughly 14% being singletons. The sample consisted of blood, either unsorted or a sorted T cell fraction (not recorded which). The receptors derive from a male donor with ankylosing spondylitis or in good health (not recorded which).

CDR3 loop: CASSLGGTAVGYEQYF. DNA of the CDR3: TGCGCCAGCAGCTTGGGAGGGACCGCGGTTGGATACGAGCAGTACTTC. V gene TRBV5-1 combines with J gene TRBJ2-7; D assignment may be TRBD1 or TRBD2 (5 bases each). V was trimmed by 0 bases and J by 4 bases, leaving 17 bases between them. The germline V gene encodes CDR1 SGHRS and CDR2 YFSETQ. CDR3 length: 16 residues.

This clonotype occurred many times. The rearrangement joins TRBV12-3 or TRBV12-4 to TRBJ1-1, with D unclear. This CDR3 region has 13 residues. Trimming removed 6 bases at V and 6 bases at J, with 14 bases between. The CDR3 DNA reads TGTGCCAGCAGCTCCTGGGGTACCCCTGAAGCTTTCTTT. Its translation: CASSSWGTPEAFF.

The chain couples TRBV29-1 to TRBJ1-2; TRBD1 matches 7 bases. CDR3 length equals 14 residues. Germline V gene data show CDR1 as SQVTM and CDR2 as ANQGSEA. J gave up 2 bases and V 5 bases, and 8 bases lay outside the gene matches. CDR3 nucleotides: TGCAGCGTTCAAACTTCGACAGGGAACTATGGCTACACCTTC. It specifies CSVQTSTGNYGYTF.

The table lists this clonotype with a few counts. This chain joins TRBV4-1 and TRBJ2-7; D unresolved. V was pared by 0 bases and J by 1 base, with 10 bases between. The germline CDR1 and CDR2 sequences are MGHRA and YSYEKL. This CDR3 comprises 15 residues. In nucleotides, the CDR3 is TGCGCCAGCAGCCAAGAAAGGGTAGCATCCTACGAGCAGTACTTC. Translation gives CASSQERVASYEQYF.

The rearrangement uses TRBV10-2 and TRBJ2-1; TRBD2 aligns across 13 bases. Per germline, CDR1 WSHSY and CDR2 SAAADI. Trimming removed 5 bases from V and 7 bases from J; junction bases left unmatched: 8. The CDR3 is 16 residues long. The CDR3 here is CASSKWTSGGRNEQFF. In DNA, the CDR3 is TGCGCCAGCAGTAAATGGACTAGCGGGGGTCGTAATGAGCAGTTCTTC.

The V call is TRBV6-1, the J call TRBJ2-2; no clear D. CDR1 and CDR2 (germline): MNHNS, SASEGT. This CDR3 spans 14 amino acids. V was cut by 5 bases and J by 6 bases, with 13 bases left in between. CDR3 sequence: CASSMDDGPGELFF. The DNA of the CDR3 is TGTGCCAGCAGTATGGACGACGGCCCCGGGGAGCTGTTTTTT.

J is TRBJ2-5 and V is TRBV4-1, with 8 bases aligning to TRBD2. Germline V CDR1 and CDR2: MGHRA, YSYEKL. V was pared by 6 bases and J by 0 bases, with 6 bases of the junction left unmatched. The CDR3 is made up of 15 amino acids. CDR3 sequence reads: CASSRLAKYQETQYF. CDR3 DNA sequence: TGCGCCAGCAGTCGACTAGCGAAATACCAAGAGACCCAGTACTTC.

This clonotype was detected a few times. This chain joins TRBV7-2 and TRBJ2-7, with D perhaps TRBD2 (5 bases). Trimming shortened V by 1 base and J by 1 base, and 11 bases separated the two germline ends. CDR1 is SGHTA, CDR2 FQGNSA, per germline. This CDR3 has 15 amino acids. For the CDR3, the DNA is TGTGCCAGCAGCTTAGAAGGCGGGTTTTCCTACGAGCAGTACTTC. Protein: CASSLEGGFSYEQYF. The full variable domain, in which reference TRBV7-2 and TRBJ2-7 provide the parts outside the CDR3, is GAGVSQSPSNKVTEKGKDVELRCDPISGHTALYWYRQSLGQGLEFLIYFQGNSAPDKSGLPSDRFSAERTGGSVSTLTIQRTQQEDSAVYLCASSLEGGFSYEQYFGPGTRLTVT.

The J gene is TRBJ2-5, the V gene TRBV20-1; D not resolved. Trimming took off 3 bases at V and 2 bases at J, with 7 bases between the two ends. CDR1 and CDR2 from the germline V gene are DFQATT and SNEGSKA (reference sequence). This CDR3 comprises 12 residues. The CDR3 loop is CSASGPQETQYF. The DNA for the CDR3 is TGCAGTGCTAGCGGCCCGCAAGAGACCCAGTACTTC.

The genes are TRBV4-1 and TRBJ1-2; TRBD1 agrees at 10 bases. The CDR3 has 15 amino acids. Germline CDR1 and CDR2: MGHRA and YSYEKL. The J segment lost 6 bases and the V segment lost 4 bases, leaving 8 bases of the junction unmatched. This CDR3 reads CASSLLPGQGNGYTF. Written as DNA, the CDR3 is TGCGCCAGCAGCCTCCTCCCGGGACAGGGGAATGGCTACACCTTC.

V gene TRBV5-1 combines with J gene TRBJ2-5; maybe TRBD2 (7 bases). V was trimmed by 7 bases and J by 4 bases, leaving 14 bases between them. The CDR3 is made up of 13 amino acids. CDR1 is SGHRS, CDR2 YFSETQ, per germline. The CDR3 DNA sequence: TGCGCCAGCTCCTCGGCGGGGGCAGAGACCCAGTACTTC. It specifies CASSSAGAETQYF.

At least ten counts were recorded for this clonotype. The gene calls are TRBV27 and TRBJ2-1; 8 bases agree with TRBD2. The CDR3 loop spans 16 amino acids. Germline CDR1 MNHEY, CDR2 SMNVEV (reference sequence). V lost 1 base and J lost 3; bases outside the gene matches: 5. CDR3 amino acids: CASSLFGAGGYNEQFF. CDR3 DNA: TGTGCCAGCAGTTTATTTGGGGCGGGGGGCTACAATGAGCAGTTCTTC.

The chain has TRBV3-1 and TRBJ1-5; 9 bases align to TRBD1. This CDR3 contains 16 residues. J gave up 4 bases and V 0 bases, and 4 bases lay outside the gene matches. The germline V gene has CDR1 LGHDT and CDR2 YNNKEL (reference sequence). The CDR3 protein is CASSQDRGQGNQPQHF. The DNA of the CDR3 is TGTGCCAGCAGCCAAGATCGCGGACAGGGGAATCAGCCCCAGCATTTT.

There are a few counts of this clonotype. The rearrangement uses TRBV20-1 and TRBJ1-5; D may be TRBD1 (5 bases). Germline V gene data show CDR1 as DFQATT and CDR2 as SNEGSKA (reference sequence). V gave up 5 bases and J gave up 6 bases, with 14 bases separating them. The CDR3 consists of 13 residues. CDR3 nucleotide sequence: TGCAGTGCTCCGGCGACAGCCGGTCAGCCCCAGCATTTT. Translating it yields CSAPATAGQPQHF.

This chain connects TRBV10-2 to TRBJ1-2; D gene unclear. CDR1 and CDR2 (germline): WSHSY, SAAADI. V lost 0 bases to trimming and J lost 4 bases, with 9 bases between them. The CDR3 length is 14 residues. CDR3 DNA: TGCGCCAGCAGTGAGTCGTTGGGAGGCTATGGCTACACCTTC. Protein product: CASSESLGGYGYTF.